The clone carrying this TCR beta chain was counted many times. What it recognizes is unknown. CDR1 and CDR2 (germline): LNHNV, YYDKDF (reference sequence). V was cut by 0 bases and J by 3 bases, with 6 bases left in between. This CDR3 contains 13 residues. Alongside a J-beta primer mix, a sample-barcoded 5' primer served in a second PCR lasting about 7 to 11 cycles. TCRdb re-derived calls from the 5' RACE reads in MiXCR, one entry per CDR3 protein. Among approximately 700,000 distinct CDR3 sequences, less than 40% were seen once, and the ten largest hold 15% to 19%. The entry originates in a study of blood T cells in healthy people across ages. Study-level findings and limits: More naive CD4+ cells and higher diversity marked long-lived donors relative to aged donors.

V usage is TRBV15 and J usage is TRBJ2-7; D is unresolved. The receptor comes from a woman at least 80 years old in good health. The sequenced sample was blood. The CDR3 reads CATSRDLGYEQYF. DNA of the CDR3: TGTGCCACCAGCAGAGATCTGGGCTACGAGCAGTACTTC.